This entry features one TCR beta chain sequence. Its antigen target is currently unknown. No clone much larger than this one lies a single base away; base qualities are absent. The sample comes from a study of Ad26.COV2.S vaccination and SARS-CoV-2 variants (dated by TCRdb to the early 2020s). Broadly, across the study: Donors in the vaccine arm were drawn from COV1001, a multicentre, randomized, double-blind, placebo-controlled phase I-IIa trial testing Ad26.COV2.S in healthy adults. Ad26.COV2.S was administered intramuscularly at a dose of 5x10^10 or 1x10^11 viral particles, either as one shot or as two shots given 56 days apart. TCRbeta repertoire sequencing served as the tool for gauging how specific and how broad the SARS-CoV-2-reactive T cell receptors were following Ad26.COV2.S vaccination. A total of some 30 samples were included in the TCR-sequenced set, comprising around 19 Ad26.COV2.S vaccine recipients, 5 placebo recipients and 8 SARS-CoV-2 convalescent individuals. Trial participants were randomized into five groups of five, in which low-dose or high-dose Ad26.COV2.S was given once or twice, or placebo was given on both occasions. Blinding of investigators to trial group allocation was maintained during experiments and outcome assessment.

The treatment or condition label, read with the paper, signifies: 15 to 20 received Ad26.COV2.S at low or high dose, single or two shots; a few received placebo; per-sample allocation not given. Repertoires of vaccine and placebo recipients were sequenced from samples taken on day 63 after the first injection. Between 29 July and 7 August 2020, Cohort 1b enrolled 25 adults aged 18-55 years at one site in Boston, USA. Ad26.COV2.S was a replication-incompetent adenovirus type 26 vector expressing a prefusion-stabilized SARS-CoV-2 spike protein from the original Wuhan strain. Broad study findings and their caveats: According to the authors, total T cell responses may have been underestimated by the TCR breadth and depth analyses. Comparing responses between vaccine doses or regimens was not something the study was powered to do. Comparable non-spike TCR breadth was observed between vaccine and placebo recipients, consistent with only spike being contained in the vaccine. Spike-specific TCR breadth was higher in Ad26.COV2.S recipients than in placebo recipients (P = 0.0014). Substantial breadth of spike-specific CD8+ and CD4+ T cell responses was reported after vaccination.

TCRbeta CDR3 regions were sequenced with the immunoSEQ Assay. After extraction, genomic DNA underwent amplification by bias-controlled multiplex PCR, followed by high-throughput sequencing. Per the source publication's procedure: To quantify the absolute abundance of each unique TCRbeta CDR3 region, sequences were collapsed and filtered. Usable DNA was measured by amplifying reference genes present in all nucleated cells, and TCRbeta template counts were normalized to that usable DNA to estimate T cell fraction. Repertoire TCRs were annotated as SARS-CoV-2-specific when V gene, CDR3 amino acid sequence and J gene were exactly matched to a known reactive TCR set. MIRA supplied the reference SARS-CoV-2 TCR set, which was filtered for enrichment in COVID-19-positive ImmuneCODE repertoires so that public or cross-reactive TCRs were removed. Drawing on the MIRA antigens, annotated TCRs were analysed further at the level of specific ORF or position within ORF. Depth was the summed frequency of annotated unique rearrangements, while breadth was defined as annotated unique rearrangements over total unique productive rearrangements. Group comparisons of TCR breadth used two-sided Wilcoxon rank-sum tests. This is the immuneACCESS table as TCRdb keeps it, with only in-frame sequences that have V and J called. A part of the clones is gone; compared with another copy, unresolved V genes explain less than half, and the rest is unexplained. V and J calls and clone size are given by that table; D and trimming were obtained from the DNA. The sample records 300,000 to 350,000 clones, 85% to 90% of which are singletons. The ten largest clones represent 5% of the sample.

V has 4 bases trimmed and J has 5 bases trimmed; junction bases matching no gene number 5. Including cysteine and phenylalanine, the CDR3 has 14 amino acids. The DNA shown is the 42-base CDR3, in frame from base 1. The germline V gene (reference sequence) gives CDR1 as SGHNT and CDR2 as YYREEE. The TCR originated in a person aged 18-60 years who received the Ad26.COV2.S COVID-19 vaccine or a placebo. Sequences were derived from peripheral blood, sampled in a trial of Ad26.COV2.S vaccine versus placebo. The sequence is built from TRBV5-4 and TRBJ1-4, and TRBD1 aligns with 7 junction nucleotides. The CDR3 protein: CASSPDRRNEKLFF. In nucleotide form, the sequence is TGTGCCAGCAGCCCGGACAGGAGGAATGAAAAACTGTTTTTT.